This note documents a single T cell receptor beta chain sequence. One end of the junction does not line up with germline, which may come from a read error. The data derive from a study of cytomegalovirus exposure and HLA in healthy donors. Data came from immunoSEQ multiplex PCR; TCRdb stores just in-frame clones and leaves some out. In the table there are about 140,000 clones, less than 90% of which are singletons. From germline, CDR1 is SGHNT and CDR2 YYREEE (reference sequence). CDR3 size: 14 residues. This clonotype was sampled from a man aged 18 to 29 in good health and CMV-seronegative. This rearrangement joins TRBV5-4 to TRBJ2-3; 14 bases are shared with TRBD2. Sequencing was done on a sample of PBMCs. The CDR3 loop is CASSWGLAGAPFNF. DNA of the CDR3: TGTGCCAGCAGCTGGGGACTAGCGGGGGCCCCATTCAATTTT.